The sequence of this T cell receptor (beta chain) was determined in a study of OX40 agonist ivuxolimab in advanced cancers. The V and J ends lost 1 base and 0 bases respectively, with 7 bases between them. Germline CDR1 SGHTA, CDR2 FQGTGA. This CDR3 has 16 amino acids. TCRdb keeps only in-frame clones here, not all; method: immunoSEQ multiplex PCR. The sample contains around 50,000 clones, around nine tenths of which appear only once. The sequenced sample was CD4+ or CD8+ T cells sorted from blood, obtained in a trial of the OX40 agonist ivuxolimab. The receptor comes from an adult with an advanced solid tumor such as melanoma, head and neck, liver or kidney cancer. The genes are TRBV7-3 and TRBJ2-6; D call uncertain. The CDR3 bases are TGTGCCAGCAGCTTAAATCAGTTCTCTGGGGCCAACGTCCTGACTTTC. Protein sequence: CASSLNQFSGANVLTF.